Included here is one T cell receptor beta chain sequence, with context. What antigen it recognizes has not been identified. No much larger clone exists at a distance of one base, and base qualities are not known. In the prospective study, participants were about 18 to 100 years old, resided in about two dozen geographic areas of the United States, and were enrolled through a virtual design. In the prospective study, cohorts were assigned on the basis of participant-reported clinical history obtained from a screening survey and a study questionnaire. Mobile phlebotomists in the prospective study collected whole blood, serum and a nasopharyngeal or oropharyngeal swab from every participant. Participants in the prospective study had the option to provide additional blood draws and questionnaires over a roughly 2-month period. Before DNA extraction, blood samples from the prospective study were shipped at room temperature or frozen.

From cysteine to phenylalanine, the CDR3 is 14 amino acids long. Only the CDR3 part of the read is kept: 42 bases, read in frame from the first base. The germline V gene yields SNHLY for CDR1 and FYNNEI for CDR2. Trimming accounts for 6 bases at V and 8 bases at J, while the number of junction bases matched to no gene is 12. The data were obtained in a study of blood T cell repertoires in COVID-19 (dated by TCRdb to 2020 to 2022). Background on the whole study: The collaborator samples originated in the United States, Italy and Spain and spanned the acute and convalescent phases of COVID-19. The repertoires were released in a freely available public database intended as a resource for research on the immune response to SARS-CoV-2. Nearly every sample came with metadata listing a de-identified subject ID, COVID-19 status, age in years and sex. The material from the prospective study consisted of cDNA or gDNA derived from T cells, B-cell-depleted T cells, or PBMCs. Where available, HLA class I and class II types were taken from metadata supplied by the sample provider and were not determined by assay-based typing. Samples came from the ongoing ImmuneRACE study (first 160 participants) plus 1,254 subjects from 6 global collaborators. Subjects who had been exposed to COVID-19, were actively infected with it, or had recovered from it provided the deeply sampled blood TCRbeta repertoires that made up the dataset.

The full study reports these points: Clinical and demographic metadata were provided uncurated, with the amount varying by source and participant.

TCRbeta CDR3 regions were amplified from genomic DNA using the immunoSEQ Assay, a bias-controlled multiplex PCR. On the authors' methods: The number of nucleated cells in each sample was estimated from the amplification of reference gene primers within the assay. To quantify the absolute abundance of each unique TCRbeta CDR3 rearrangement, sequence reads were collapsed and filtered. For each sample, productive Simpson clonality was calculated by taking the square root of Simpson's diversity index across productive rearrangements. As stored in TCRdb, this immuneACCESS dataset retains in-frame rearrangements with V and J assigned. A fraction of the clones does not appear; measured against another copy, unresolved V genes explain less than half of the discrepancy, and the remainder lacks a known reason. The V and J calls and the clone size are those of that table, but D and trimming were determined from the DNA. The sample has approximately 200,000 clones on record, roughly 87% of them singletons. Clones ranked in the top ten supply 9% to 12% of the sample.

The receptor comes from a man aged 18 to 30 with acute COVID-19. The sequencing sample was made of PBMCs or T cells enriched from blood (not recorded which). The rearrangement joined TRBV2 to TRBJ1-2; 7 bases in the junction line up with TRBD1. CDR3 sequence: CASREQGISRGYTF. The nucleotide sequence reads as follows: TGTGCCAGCAGGGAACAGGGGATTTCGCGAGGCTACACCTTC.